The sequence of this T cell receptor (beta chain) was determined in a study of blood T cell repertoires in COVID-19. Study-level background: Spain, Italy and the United States supplied samples that represented acute and convalescent COVID-19. The cDNA or gDNA used as material had been derived from T cells, B-cell-depleted T cells, or PBMCs.

The CDR3 is made up of 12 amino acids. Germline loops: CDR1 LGHNT, CDR2 FRNRAP. Trimming cost V 6 bases and J 15 bases; bases outside gene matches: 9. As originally analysed: Amplification with reference gene primers provided the estimates of nucleated cell counts. Libraries were prepared by immunoSEQ multiplex PCR; TCRdb keeps only in-frame clonotypes and omits some of them. V, J and clone size derive from that table, while D and trimming were established from the DNA sequence. The profile shows 150,000 to 200,000 clones, just under 80% of them singletons. The sample taken for sequencing was peripheral blood. This sequence originates from an older man with active or convalescent COVID-19. The J gene is TRBJ2-1, the V gene TRBV12-5; 9 bases agree with TRBD2. The CDR3 reads CASGPSSGKPFF. The DNA of the CDR3 is TGTGCTAGTGGGCCGTCTAGCGGGAAGCCGTTCTTC.